The rows below give T cell receptor beta chains drawn from one sample of a study of blood T cell repertoires in COVID-19. The assay was immunoSEQ multiplex PCR, and TCRdb's table has in-frame clones only and misses some. The sample lists more than 90,000 clones, 70% to 85% seen once, with 24% in the top ten. Sequenced: peripheral blood. All receptors derive from a human donor in a cohort sampled during active COVID-19. CDR3s include the opening cysteine and the closing phenylalanine or tryptophan.

TRBJ2-3 | TRBV15 | CATGVAGPDTQYF
TRBJ1-6 | TRBV5-1 | CASSLGLRSPLHF
TRBJ1-2 | TRBV13 | CASSLGGQNYGYTF
TRBJ2-5 | TRBV5-1 | CASSLDGGSQVETQYF
TRBJ1-2 | TRBV7-2 | CASSLAVGGGYTF
TRBJ1-4 | TRBV5-5 | CASSLTQGLNEKLFF
TRBJ1-5 | TRBV2 | CASTRTGSGNQPQHF
TRBJ1-6 | TRBV3-1/TRBV3-2 | CASSQYRTGDNSPLHF
TRBJ1-2 | TRBV5-4 | CASSRGGLSYGYTF
TRBJ2-7 | TRBV13 | CASSPRTGNAYEQYF
TRBJ1-2 | TRBV7-9 | CASSSLSGVSQF
TRBJ2-1 | TRBV5-1 | CASSLAGTLYNEQFF
TRBJ2-4 | TRBV28 | CASSGGSGVIQYF
TRBJ2-3 | TRBV18 | CASSPPGRGHTDTQYF
TRBJ2-1 | TRBV19 | CASSRGPRAGEQFF
TRBJ1-1 | TRBV19 | CASSVGQSNTEAFF